This T cell receptor beta chain emerged from a study of blood T cell repertoires in COVID-19. Study-wide context: The United States, Italy and Spain provided the acute and convalescent COVID-19 samples. T cells, B-cell-depleted T cells, or PBMCs provided the cDNA or gDNA that served as material.

Germline assignment: CDR1 SQVTM and CDR2 ANQGSEA. Losses at the gene ends were 6 bases for V and 2 bases for J; bases not matched to a gene: 3. This CDR3 spans 12 amino acids. As originally analysed: Amplification with reference gene primers provided the estimates of nucleated cell counts. TCRdb's table, derived via immunoSEQ multiplex PCR, lists solely in-frame clones and lacks some. Clone size and V and J calls were adopted from that table, with D and trimming inferred from the DNA. The table includes 55,000 to 80,000 clones, 80% to 90% detected once. The rearrangement uses TRBV29-1 and TRBJ2-5; 7 bases fit TRBD2. This receptor was identified in a man in his fifties with active COVID-19. The specimen sequenced was peripheral blood. The CDR3 sequence: CSVLAQQETQYF. The CDR3 nucleotides are TGCAGCGTACTAGCGCAACAAGAGACCCAGTACTTC.